Presented here are 18 T cell receptor beta chains from one specimen sequenced in a study of early T cells in non-severe SARS-CoV-2 infection. TCRdb re-derived calls from the 5' RACE reads in MiXCR, one entry per CDR3 protein. Of 83,000 or so distinct CDR3 sequences listed, under 11% were seen once; the top ten hold 8% to 8.5%. Sequencing used whole blood, obtained at baseline. These receptors all come from an adult who was a healthcare worker with PCR-confirmed SARS-CoV-2 infection or an uninfected control (not recorded which).

A few counts support this clonotype. The rearrangement joins TRBV5-1 to TRBJ1-4; the D gene is possibly TRBD1 (5 bases). V shed 5 bases and J shed 0 bases, with 14 bases lying between them. The length of the CDR3 is 16 residues. Germline V gene sequence: CDR1 SGHRS, CDR2 YFSETQ. CDR3 sequence (DNA): TGCGCCAGCAGGATCGATGGGGCAGCAACTAATGAAAAACTGTTTTTT. This codes for CASRIDGAATNEKLFF.

This clonotype was seen repeatedly, ten times or more. The genes are TRBV27 and TRBJ2-1, with TRBD1 identical over 10 bases. The CDR3 has 16 residues. Per the germline V gene, CDR1 is MNHEY and CDR2 is SMNVEV (reference sequence). Losses at the gene ends were 5 bases for V and 7 bases for J; bases not matched to a gene: 11. DNA of the CDR3: TGTGCCAGCAGTGCGCTGACAGGGGGCCAGAGGAATGAGCAGTTCTTC. The encoded protein is CASSALTGGQRNEQFF.

A few counts support this clonotype. The chain couples TRBV20-1 to TRBJ2-3; 8 bases line up with TRBD2. The CDR3 covers 13 residues. Germline V gene sequence: CDR1 DFQATT, CDR2 SNEGSKA (reference sequence). V dropped 6 bases and J dropped 6; count of bases not matched to a gene: 8. For the CDR3, the DNA is TGCAGTGCCGAAGGACTAGCAACGGATACGCAGTATTTT. This sequence encodes CSAEGLATDTQYF.

This clonotype came up a few times. This chain joins TRBV11-3 and TRBJ2-6; D is unclear. Trimming shortened V by 6 bases and J by 2 bases, and 5 bases separated the two germline ends. Germline assignment: CDR1 SGHNT and CDR2 YENEEA. This CDR3 region has 13 residues. DNA of the CDR3: TGTGCCAGCAGTAAGGCTGGGGCCAACGTCCTGACTTTC. Protein: CASSKAGANVLTF.

This clonotype was recorded a few times. This chain uses TRBV19 with TRBJ2-7; unclear D gene. This CDR3 has 13 amino acids. CDR1 and CDR2 (germline): LNHDA, SQIVND (reference sequence). V dropped 1 base and J dropped 5 bases, with 9 bases sitting between them. The CDR3 spells CASSIGNTNEQYF. CDR3 DNA: TGTGCCAGTAGTATAGGGAACACTAACGAGCAGTACTTC.

This clonotype has a count of ten or more. J is TRBJ1-1 and V is TRBV28, with TRBD1 as a possible D gene (5 bases). The CDR3 extends over 14 amino acids. CDR1 and CDR2 (germline): MDHEN, SYDVKM. V was trimmed by 2 bases and J by 6 bases, leaving 13 bases between them. CDR3 sequence: CASSLKGLLAEAFF. The DNA of the CDR3 is TGTGCCAGCAGTTTAAAGGGGTTGTTGGCTGAAGCTTTCTTT. Complete variable domain (other parts from reference TRBV28 and TRBJ1-1): DVKVTQSSRYLVKRTGEKVFLECVQDMDHENMFWYRQDPGLGLRLIYFSYDVKMKEKGDIPEGYSVSREKKERFSLILESASTNQTSMYLCASSLKGLLAEAFFGQGTRLTVV.

The rearrangement joins TRBV5-6 to TRBJ2-1; D is unresolved. The germline V and J ends were trimmed by 2 bases and 5 bases, with 8 bases remaining between them. CDR1 and CDR2 (germline): SGHDT, YYEEEE. The CDR3 is made up of 13 amino acids. CDR3 sequence: CASSFIRDNEQFF. CDR3 bases: TGTGCCAGCAGCTTCATCCGAGACAATGAGCAGTTCTTC.

This clonotype showed up many times. V and J are TRBV7-2 and TRBJ1-5, with D possibly matching TRBD1 (5 bases). Trimming shortened V by 4 bases and J by 7 bases, and 11 bases separated the two germline ends. The CDR3 runs to 13 residues. The germline CDR1 and CDR2 sequences are SGHTA and FQGNSA. CDR3 nucleotide sequence: TGTGCCAGCAGCTCCCAGGGAAACCAGCCCCAGCATTTT. It codes for CASSSQGNQPQHF.

In its sample, this clonotype was seen many times. This chain links TRBV7-9 with TRBJ2-1, with TRBD2 matching 11 bases. The CDR3 is made up of 15 amino acids. The V gene's germline CDR1 is SEHNR and CDR2 FQNEAQ (reference sequence). V was clipped by 5 bases and J by 5 bases; unmatched bases: 5. In DNA form, the CDR3 reads TGTGCCAGCAGCCTGGAGGGACTAGCGGACAATGAGCAGTTCTTC. It encodes CASSLEGLADNEQFF.

The table lists this clonotype with a few counts. This chain connects TRBV3-1 to TRBJ2-3, with 7 bases identical to TRBD2. The CDR3 covers 14 residues. J gave up 2 bases and V 3 bases, and 2 bases lay outside the gene matches. CDR1 and CDR2 from the germline V gene are LGHDT and YNNKEL (reference sequence). CDR3 loop: CASSQGLPTDTQYF. In nucleotides, the CDR3 is TGTGCCAGCAGCCAGGGACTACCCACAGATACGCAGTATTTT.

This clonotype has only a few counts. This sequence joins TRBV7-8 and TRBJ2-7, with 8 bases matching TRBD1. The CDR3 spans 15 residues. In germline, CDR1 is SGHVS, CDR2 FQNEAQ. With V trimmed by 5 bases and J by 2 bases, 8 bases remained unmatched. CDR3 protein: CASSPRPGQAYEQYF. Here the CDR3 DNA reads TGTGCCAGCAGCCCTAGACCGGGACAGGCCTACGAGCAGTACTTC.

CDR3 in DNA: TGTGCCTGGACAGAGGGCAATGAGCAGTTCTTC. This translates into CAWTEGNEQFF. The V and J genes are TRBV30 and TRBJ2-1, with TRBD2 as a possible D gene (5 bases). The V end was cut by 4 bases, the J end by 6 bases, with 7 bases between. Germline-derived CDR1 and CDR2 are GTSNPN and SVGIG (reference sequence). This CDR3 is 11 amino acids long. The full variable domain, completed using reference TRBV30 and TRBJ2-1, is SQTIHQWPATLVQPVGSPLSLECTVEGTSNPNLYWYRQAAGRGLQLLFYSVGIGQISSEVPQNLSASRPQDRQFILSSKKLLLSDSGFYLCAWTEGNEQFFGPGTRLTVL.

The chain couples TRBV28 to TRBJ1-6; 8 nucleotides align to TRBD1. Germline CDR1 and CDR2: MDHEN and SYDVKM. The CDR3 runs to 16 residues. The ends lost 5 bases at V and 10 bases at J; junction bases unmatched: 13. The CDR3 is CASSVSSGTGFSPLHF. The CDR3 DNA reads as TGTGCCAGCAGTGTGTCCTCTGGGACAGGTTTCTCACCCCTCCACTTT.

This clonotype was observed many times. The V and J genes are TRBV5-5 and TRBJ2-7, with D perhaps TRBD1 (6 bases). The CDR3 totals 14 residues. The germline V gene has CDR1 SGHKS and CDR2 YYEKEE (reference sequence). V was pared by 2 bases and J by 3 bases, with 12 bases between. CDR3 coding DNA: TGTGCCAGCAGCTTTTCGCAGGGGTACTACGAGCAGTACTTC. Protein sequence: CASSFSQGYYEQYF.

In this sample, this clonotype turned up a few times. This chain links TRBV7-6 with TRBJ1-4; D is unclear. Germline V lookup: CDR1 SGHVS, CDR2 FNYEAQ. Trimming took 1 base from V and 3 from J, leaving 6 bases between them. This CDR3 has 14 residues. CDR3 nucleotides: TGTGCCAGCAGCTTAGGAGGTCCTAATGAAAAACTGTTTTTT. This sequence encodes CASSLGGPNEKLFF.

There are a few counts of this clonotype. The chain combines TRBV20-1 with TRBJ2-1, with D tentatively TRBD2 (5 bases). The CDR3 has 11 amino acids. V lost 5 bases to trimming and J lost 6 bases, with 8 bases between them. Germline V lookup: CDR1 DFQATT, CDR2 SNEGSKA (reference sequence). The CDR3 DNA is TGCAGTGCTCTCGAGGGCAATGAGCAGTTCTTC. Amino acids: CSALEGNEQFF.

This clonotype was observed a few times. V is TRBV11-2 and J is TRBJ1-4, with D unresolved. The CDR3 covers 15 residues. Per germline, CDR1 SGHAT and CDR2 FQNNGV. V gave up 0 bases and J gave up 3 bases, with 8 bases separating them. The chain's CDR3 is CASSLEWHSNEKLFF. CDR3 nucleotides: TGTGCCAGCAGCTTAGAATGGCATTCTAATGAAAAACTGTTTTTT.

This clonotype was recorded a few times. The rearrangement uses TRBV4-2 and TRBJ2-5, with 10 bases that match TRBD2. J was trimmed by 5 bases and V by 2 bases; bases with no gene match: 5. The germline V gene encodes CDR1 LGHNA and CDR2 YNFKEQ. There are 15 residues in the CDR3. CDR3 amino acids: CASSQQREGGETQYF. The CDR3 DNA reads TGTGCCAGCAGCCAACAGCGGGAGGGCGGGGAGACCCAGTACTTC.